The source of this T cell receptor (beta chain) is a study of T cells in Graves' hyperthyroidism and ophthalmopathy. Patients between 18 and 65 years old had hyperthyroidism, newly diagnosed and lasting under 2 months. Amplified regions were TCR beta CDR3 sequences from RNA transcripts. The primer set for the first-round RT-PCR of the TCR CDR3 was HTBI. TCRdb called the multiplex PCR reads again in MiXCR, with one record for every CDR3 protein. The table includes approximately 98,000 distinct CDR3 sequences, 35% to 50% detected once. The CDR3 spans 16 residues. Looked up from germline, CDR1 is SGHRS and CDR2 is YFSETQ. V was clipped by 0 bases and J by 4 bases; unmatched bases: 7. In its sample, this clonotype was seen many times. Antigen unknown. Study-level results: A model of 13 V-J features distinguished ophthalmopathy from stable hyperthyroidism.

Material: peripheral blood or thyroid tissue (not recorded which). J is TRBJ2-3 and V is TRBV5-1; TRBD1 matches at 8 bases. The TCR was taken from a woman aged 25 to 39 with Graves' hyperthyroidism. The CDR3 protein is CASSLEGQGVADTQYF. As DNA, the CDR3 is TGCGCCAGCAGCTTGGAAGGACAGGGAGTAGCAGATACGCAGTATTTT. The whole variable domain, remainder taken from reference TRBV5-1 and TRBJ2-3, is KAGVTQTPRYLIKTRGQQVTLSCSPISGHRSVSWYQQTPGQGLQFLFEYFSETQRNKGNFPGRFSGRQFSNSRSEMNVSTLELGDSALYLCASSLEGQGVADTQYFGPGTRLTVL.